The T cell receptor beta chain described here comes from a study of post-analysis software for immune sequencing data. The CDR3 covers 15 residues. Included in the TCR beta cDNA libraries were unique molecular identifiers. Yield was around 500,000 cDNA molecules from around 1 to 9.1 million T cells. Via MiXCR, TCRdb re-called the PCR reads, giving one row per CDR3 protein. The sample includes about 770,000 distinct CDR3 sequences, more than 45% seen only once; the top ten take 4% to 5%. Concerning this clonotype: Its target is unknown. An end of the junction differs from the germline gene, which may be a read error.

Study-wide points: Compared with controls, patients showed significantly lower normalized Chao1 diversity. Higher frequency in patients than in controls was seen for roughly 5 TRBV segments, with TRBV5-6, TRBV5-1 and TRBV20-1 among them.

The J gene is TRBJ2-3, the V gene TRBV12-3 or TRBV12-4; D gene uncertain. The specimen was blood. This receptor was obtained from a girl between 10 and 17 years old with multiple sclerosis. CDR3 in DNA: TGTGCCAGCAGTTTAGGCAGTCTGAGCACAGATGCGCAGTATTTT. Protein: CASSLGSLSTDAQYF.